This paragraph covers one T cell receptor beta chain sequence. Antigen: not known. Using immunoSEQ multiplex PCR, the repertoire was profiled, and TCRdb retains in-frame clones only, with some absent. The sample carries 50,000 to 70,000 clones, roughly nine tenths recorded once. This specimen comes from a study of OX40 agonist ivuxolimab in advanced cancers. The germline gives CDR1 MGHDK, CDR2 SYGVNS. The CDR3 runs 11 residues. The ends were cut back, 6 bases at V and 8 bases at J, with 10 bases in the middle. Study observations and caveats: Partial responders receiving 0.1-3.0 mg/kg showed among the lowest clonal expansion. Among expanded peripheral T cells, antigen specificity went undetermined.

The source material was CD4+ or CD8+ T cells sorted from blood, sampled in a trial of the OX40 agonist ivuxolimab. This sequence originates from an adult with an advanced solid tumor such as melanoma, head and neck, liver or kidney cancer. The rearrangement uses TRBV25-1 and TRBJ2-5; a weak D match, TRBD1 (6 bases). CDR3 in amino acids: CASSAGETQYF. The CDR3 nucleotides read TGTGCCAGCAGCGCAGGGGAAACCCAGTACTTC.